These 29 T cell receptor beta chains originate from one sample sequenced in a study of a mutant IDH1 vaccine in newly diagnosed glioma (dated by TCRdb to the early 2020s). Preparation of the library involved the immunoSEQ multiplex PCR assay. TCRdb carries this immuneACCESS record with in-frame sequences only. Its versions omit some clonotypes, under half of them owing to an unresolved V gene in the studies checked, with the rest unexplained. The sample table lists about 92,000 clones, around three quarters of them with a count of one. Together, the top ten hold around 7.5% of the sample. The sample's time point label, in plain terms: baseline, week 1 (first vaccination visit). The treatment or condition label of this sample denotes: pre-vaccination baseline after standard-of-care therapy. Sequencing used PBMCs, obtained from a glioma patient treated with radiotherapy, temozolomide or both. Receptors originate from a middle-aged man with glioma.

The chain combines TRBV7-8 with TRBJ1-2, with TRBD1 as a possible D gene (5 bases). CDR1 and CDR2 from the germline V gene are SGHVS and FQNEAQ. This CDR3 comprises 15 residues. V dropped 4 bases and J dropped 2 bases, with 14 bases sitting between them. The CDR3 loop reads CASSSSVRDNYGYTF. The CDR3 DNA follows: TGTGCCAGCAGCTCCTCTGTCCGGGACAACTATGGCTACACCTTC.

This chain joins TRBV5-1 and TRBJ2-7, with D unclear. CDR3 size: 14 residues. V dropped 6 bases and J dropped 0 bases, with 13 bases sitting between them. From germline, CDR1 is SGHRS and CDR2 YFSETQ. The CDR3 nucleotides read TGCGCCAGCACCCTCGCGCTGGGCTCCTACGAGCAGTACTTC. Encoded protein: CASTLALGSYEQYF.

This clone has just one count. The chain employs TRBV7-2 and TRBJ2-5; weak D call: TRBD1 (6 bases). The V gene's germline CDR1 is SGHTA and CDR2 FQGNSA. V was cut by 7 bases and J by 4 bases, with 16 bases left in between. The CDR3 runs 14 residues. The CDR3, as DNA: TGTGCCAGCACCCTTCAGGGGCAGGGAGAGACCCAGTACTTC. This translates into CASTLQGQGETQYF.

This sequence joins TRBV6-5 and TRBJ2-4; either TRBD1 or TRBD2 may fit D (5 bases each). Looked up from germline, CDR1 is MNHEY and CDR2 is SVGAGI. V lost 6 bases and J 5 bases, leaving 11 bases between the germline ends. The CDR3 is made up of 13 amino acids. As DNA, the CDR3 is TGTGCCAGCAGCCAGGGACCTCAAAACATTCAGTACTTC. Its translation: CASSQGPQNIQYF.

This chain joins TRBV21-1 and TRBJ2-2; the D call TRBD1 from the table was never checked on the DNA. TRBV21-1 counts as a pseudogene. The CDR3 is 17 amino acids. CDR3 sequence: CASSKGPHADTTGELFF. CDR3 nucleotides: TGTGCCAGCAGCAAAGGTCCCCACGCCGACACCACCGGGGAGCTGTTTTTT.

This chain connects TRBV23-1 to TRBJ2-4; 7 positions match TRBD1. TRBV23-1 is an ORF, with its function uncertain. The CDR3 contains 18 residues. With V trimmed by 4 bases and J by 4 bases, 16 bases remained unmatched. The CDR3 loop is CASSLFGDSREGKNIQYF. CDR3 nucleotide sequence: TGCGCCAGCAGTCTCTTTGGGGACAGCCGTGAGGGGAAAAACATTCAGTACTTC.

This rearrangement joins TRBV7-9 to TRBJ1-2; D possibly corresponds to TRBD1 (6 bases). The germline V gene has CDR1 SEHNR and CDR2 FQNEAQ (reference sequence). This CDR3 contains 15 residues. V was clipped by 5 bases and J by 0 bases, with 13 bases between them. The CDR3 DNA reads as TGTGCCAGCAGCCAATACAGGGACCCTAACTATGGCTACACCTTC. Amino acid sequence: CASSQYRDPNYGYTF. Drawing the rest from reference TRBV7-9 and TRBJ1-2, the complete variable domain is DTGVSQNPRHKITKRGQNVTFRCDPISEHNRLYWYRQTLGQGPEFLTYFQNEAQLEKSRLLSDRFSAERPKGSFSTLEIQRTEQGDSAMYLCASSQYRDPNYGYTFGSGTRLTVV.

This clone was counted only a few times. The chain uses TRBV7-9 and TRBJ2-3; 7 bases align to TRBD2. The CDR3 has 16 amino acids. Germline V gene sequence: CDR1 SEHNR, CDR2 FQNEAQ (reference sequence). V lost 5 bases, J lost 0 bases, and 8 bases stayed unmatched. The CDR3 nucleotides read TGTGCCAGCAGCATACATGTGACTAGCAGCACAGATACGCAGTATTTT. Translating it yields CASSIHVTSSTDTQYF.

The chain employs TRBV9 and TRBJ2-1; no reliable D call. The germline V gene has CDR1 SGDLS and CDR2 YYNGEE. Trimming pared 0 bases from V and 9 bases from J, leaving 13 bases between. The length of the CDR3 is 14 residues. The CDR3 sequence is CASSVAGRASEQFF. CDR3 DNA sequence: TGTGCCAGCAGCGTAGCCGGACGGGCGAGTGAGCAGTTCTTC.

The chain has TRBV21-1 and TRBJ2-1; the table's D call, TRBD2, was not checked against the DNA. TRBV21-1 is a known pseudogene. This CDR3 region has 17 residues. The CDR3 reads CASSTMGLAGGCNEQFF. In nucleotides, the CDR3 is TGTGCCAGCAGCACGATGGGACTAGCGGGGGGTTGTAATGAGCAGTTCTTC.

This clone is a singleton in its sample. V and J are TRBV5-5 and TRBJ1-6; D might be TRBD1 (5 bases). The ends were cut back, 0 bases at V and 9 bases at J, with 10 bases in the middle. This CDR3 spans 14 amino acids. CDR1 is SGHKS and CDR2 is YYEKEE in the germline V gene (reference sequence). In DNA form, the CDR3 reads TGTGCCAGCAGCTTGGCCGGGGGGTTTTCACCCCTCCACTTT. This encodes CASSLAGGFSPLHF.

The chain carries TRBV28 and TRBJ1-3; the D gene is possibly TRBD1 (5 bases). Trimming left V 4 bases short and J 7 bases short, with 17 bases between. CDR1 is MDHEN and CDR2 is SYDVKM in the germline V gene. The CDR3 length is 15 residues. CDR3 in amino acids: CASSSRQGGGNTIYF. The CDR3 DNA follows: TGTGCCAGCAGTTCACGGCAGGGTGGTGGTAACACCATATATTTT.

This clone was recorded only once. Its ends do not fully match the called genes, so a read error is possible. J is TRBJ2-7 and V is TRBV23-1, with 8 bases fitting TRBD2. TRBV23-1 is an ORF for which the function is uncertain. The CDR3 is 18 residues long. The CDR3 region has the DNA TGCGCCAGCAGCCAATCATGGAAGGGGGTAGCGGGACCCTACGAGCAGTACTTC. As protein: CASSQSWKGVAGPYEQYF.

CDR3 residues: CASSDWGEQYF. CDR3 in DNA: TGTGCCAGCAGTGATTGGGGCGAGCAGTACTTC. This chain joins TRBV2 and TRBJ2-7; D is undetermined. Germline V gene data show CDR1 as SNHLY and CDR2 as FYNNEI. V shed 3 bases and J shed 6 bases, with 6 bases lying between them. The CDR3 extends over 11 amino acids. The variable domain in full, with the rest retrieved from reference TRBV2 and TRBJ2-7, is EPEVTQTPSHQVTQMGQEVILRCVPISNHLYFYWYRQILGQKVEFLVSFYNNEISEKSEIFDDQFSVERPDGSNFTLKIRSTKLEDSAMYFCASSDWGEQYFGPGTRLTVT.

This clone is a singleton in its sample. As DNA, the CDR3 is TGTGCCAGCAGCGCCAACCGGGACAGCAGTGGCAATGAGCAGTTCTTC. It specifies CASSANRDSSGNEQFF. The genes are TRBV9 and TRBJ2-1; 7 positions agree with TRBD1. V trimming: 3 bases; J trimming: 6 bases; junction bases outside the gene matches: 12. The germline V gene encodes CDR1 SGDLS and CDR2 YYNGEE. The CDR3 length is 16 residues.

The genes are TRBV4-2 and TRBJ2-5; maybe TRBD2 (6 bases). The CDR3 runs to 16 residues. Trimming left V 2 bases short and J 2 bases short, with 15 bases between. Germline V gene lookup returns CDR1 LGHNA and CDR2 YNFKEQ. The CDR3 loop is CASSQRTSGLQETQYF. The CDR3 region has the DNA TGTGCCAGCAGCCAAAGGACCTCCGGACTACAAGAGACCCAGTACTTC.

This CDR3 reads CASSSPALRSEQYF. The CDR3 nucleotides read TGTGCCAGCAGTTCCCCGGCCTTAAGGAGCGAACAGTACTTC. The chain recombines TRBV28 with TRBJ2-7; D not certain. Germline CDR1 is MDHEN and CDR2 is SYDVKM. CDR3 length: 14 amino acids. V gave up 4 bases and J gave up 10 bases, with 20 bases separating them.

The genes are TRBV19 and TRBJ2-6, with D possibly TRBD2 on 5 matching bases. Trimming removed 5 bases at V and 2 bases at J, with 16 bases between. The germline gives CDR1 LNHDA, CDR2 SQIVND (reference sequence). The CDR3 consists of 17 residues. CDR3: CASSPPGSKAGANVLTF. As DNA, the CDR3 is TGTGCCAGTAGTCCCCCGGGGAGTAAAGCTGGGGCCAACGTCCTGACTTTC.

This chain links TRBV7-3 with TRBJ2-7, with D possibly being TRBD1 (5 bases). V shed 5 bases and J shed 6 bases, with 23 bases lying between them. The CDR3 length is 16 residues. Germline CDR1 and CDR2: SGHTA and FQGTGA. The CDR3 region has the DNA TGTGCCAGCAGCCCCAAGGTAGGGGCCGGATTGAGCGAGCAGTACTTC. It is translated as CASSPKVGAGLSEQYF.

The rearrangement joins TRBV7-9 to TRBJ2-2; maybe TRBD1 (6 bases). CDR3 size: 15 residues. The germline V gene has CDR1 SEHNR and CDR2 FQNEAQ (reference sequence). Deletions cut 6 bases from V and 4 bases from J, with 15 bases between. The CDR3 coding sequence is TGTGCCAGCAGATTGAGCCAGGGGACCACCGGGGAGCTGTTTTTT. Amino acids: CASRLSQGTTGELFF.

The J gene is TRBJ1-3, the V gene TRBV7-2; 9 positions agree with TRBD1. The CDR3 runs 17 residues. J lost 0 bases, V lost 1 base, and 4 bases had no gene match. Germline values: CDR1 SGHTA, CDR2 FQGNSA. This CDR3 reads CASSLDDRGSSGNTIYF. The CDR3 DNA follows: TGTGCCAGCAGCTTAGACGACAGGGGGAGCTCTGGAAACACCATATATTTT.

This clone occurred once. J is TRBJ2-1 and V is TRBV27; 9 bases line up with TRBD1. The CDR3 runs to 16 residues. Unmatched junction bases numbered 11, after V lost 3 bases and J lost 8 bases. Germline V gene lookup returns CDR1 MNHEY and CDR2 SMNVEV (reference sequence). The CDR3 region has the DNA TGTGCCAGCAGTTTTATTCTGGGACAGGGAGTCCATGAGCAGTTCTTC. It yields the protein CASSFILGQGVHEQFF.

The rearrangement links TRBV9 to TRBJ2-3; 7 nucleotides align to TRBD1. Looked up from germline, CDR1 is SGDLS and CDR2 is YYNGEE. The CDR3 runs 16 residues. Trimming removed 2 bases from V and 3 bases from J; junction bases left unmatched: 9. For the CDR3, the DNA is TGTGCCAGCAGCGTCGGGACAGACTTATATACAGATACGCAGTATTTT. Amino acid sequence: CASSVGTDLYTDTQYF.

The chain combines TRBV5-4 with TRBJ2-2; the match to TRBD2 covers 9 bases. This CDR3 is built from 16 residues. From germline, CDR1 is SGHNT and CDR2 YYREEE (reference sequence). J was trimmed by 7 bases and V by 6 bases; bases with no gene match: 13. CDR3 protein: CASILTIAGEIGELFF. The CDR3 nucleotides are TGTGCCAGCATTCTCACTATAGCGGGAGAGATCGGGGAGCTGTTTTTT.

The V gene is TRBV7-8, the J gene TRBJ2-7; no definite D call. Germline V lookup: CDR1 SGHVS, CDR2 FQNEAQ. The germline V and J ends were trimmed by 0 bases and 2 bases, with 8 bases remaining between them. The CDR3 spans 14 residues. The CDR3 spells CASSLALFAYEQYF. CDR3 bases: TGTGCCAGCAGCTTAGCGCTATTCGCCTACGAGCAGTACTTC.

This clone was detected once. This chain links TRBV7-2 with TRBJ1-5; a weak D match, TRBD1 (6 bases). The CDR3 contains 15 residues. Germline-derived CDR1 and CDR2 are SGHTA and FQGNSA. V was shortened by 5 bases and J by 3 bases, with 14 bases between the two germline ends. The CDR3 sequence: CASSRRGANNQPQHF. As DNA, the CDR3 is TGTGCCAGCAGCCGCCGGGGGGCAAACAATCAGCCCCAGCATTTT.

Points on this clone: At one end the junction does not follow the germline gene, possibly because of a read error. The chain employs TRBV7-7 and TRBJ2-5; D possibly corresponds to TRBD2 (6 bases). This CDR3 has 14 residues. Germline CDR1 SSHAT, CDR2 FNYEAQ (reference sequence). CDR3 nucleotide sequence: TGTGCTAGCAGCCCCCGCGGAGGGCGGGAGACCCAGTACTTC. This translates into CASSPRGGRETQYF.

This clone was counted between two and nine times. The chain couples TRBV10-1 to TRBJ1-3; D gene ambiguous. V shed 5 bases and J shed 4 bases, with 9 bases lying between them. Germline lookup yields CDR1 WNHNN and CDR2 SYGVQD (reference sequence). The length of the CDR3 is 13 residues. DNA of the CDR3: TGCGCCAGCAGTATTAGAGGAGGAAACACCATATATTTT. Translating it yields CASSIRGGNTIYF.

This clone has more than one count but fewer than ten. The V call is TRBV13, the J call TRBJ2-1, with 9 bases aligning to TRBD2. The CDR3 is 13 residues long. V shed 5 bases, J shed 6 bases, and the junction held 2 bases outside the gene matches. Germline CDR1 and CDR2: PRHDT and FYEKMQ (reference sequence). The CDR3, as DNA: TGTGCCAGCAGCCAACTAGCGGGCAATGAGCAGTTCTTC. It is translated as CASSQLAGNEQFF.